This TCR beta chain was obtained from a study of T cells in tumors after PD-1 blockade (dated by TCRdb to about 2019). Looking at the study overall: Patients were excluded if they had prior checkpoint blockade, use of systemic immunosuppressants, or recent radiotherapy or other anti-cancer therapy within 4 weeks. A subset of patients also received ongoing daily vismodegib 150 mg during anti-PD-1 treatment. On average, tumor samples yielded 25,000 to 30,000 TCR templates (range 554-99,264) and 5,600 or so unique clonotypes, approximately 20-fold deeper than single-cell TCR sequencing. Using site-matched tumors from BCC or SCC patients sampled before and after anti-PD-1 therapy, the study carried out paired single-cell RNA and TCR sequencing. RECIST version 1.1 was the standard used to evaluate clinical response.

The immunoSEQ platform was used for deep TCRbeta sequencing. The original methods were these. For further analysis, only productive rearrangements were exported out of the immunoSEQ Analyzer. A two-sided binomial test with a Bonferroni-corrected P below 0.01 was used to identify clones that significantly expanded or contracted between timepoints. T cell phenotypes were assigned to bulk TCRbeta clonotypes by matching to single-cell RNA+TCR-seq clones sharing the same TCRbeta sequence. Clone enrichment in tumor was computed as tumor frequency divided by PBMC frequency from bulk TCR sequencing. TCRs were sorted with GLIPH into specificity groups, meaning clusters of distinct TCRs that share CDR3 motifs and likely recognize common antigens. The table comes from immuneACCESS by way of TCRdb, which keeps in-frame sequences with V and J called. Part of the clones is missing from these tables; in studies checked, under half for an unresolved V gene and the rest for unknown reasons. V and J calls and clone size are as listed in that table; D and trimming were resolved from the DNA. This sample has 14,000 or so clones in its table, and 65% to 70% of those were observed once. The ten largest account for more than 30% of the sample.

On this clone itself: Its antigen remains unidentified. It has no much larger one-base neighbor in the sample; base qualities were not kept.

Paper-wide results and their limitations: The source of novel T cell clones was not identified and could include lymphoid organs or rare unexpanded clones within the tumor or its periphery. Clonal replacement was observed only between pre- and post-treatment samples and not between two pre-treatment samples, a pattern that was regarded as arguing against biopsy timing or location artifacts. In squamous cell carcinoma, approximately 45% of expanded exhausted clones were found to be novel, compared with approximately 30% of other expanded CD8+ clones. About 40% of the TCR clonotypes from tumors also showed up in blood, and some novel exhausted tumor clones were present in pre-treatment blood, which suggests peripheral recruitment. Exhausted CD8+ clones expanded after therapy were found to be mostly novel clonotypes undetected pre-treatment, suggesting clonal replacement rather than reinvigoration of pre-existing clones.

The time point label for this specimen denotes: after anti-PD-1 therapy. Site-matched tumor biopsies were taken from the same primary tumor before and after PD-1 blockade. Patients received pembrolizumab 200 mg every 3 weeks or cemiplimab 350 mg every 2 weeks. Post-treatment squamous cell carcinoma samples were collected on average 31 days after treatment start, so that early T cell dynamics were captured. For bulk TCRbeta sequencing, genomic DNA was extracted from tumor biopsies or peripheral blood, and input amounts ranged from about 600 ng to 6,500 ng. Bulk TCRbeta sequencing was performed on remaining biopsy material to increase sensitivity for rare clonotypes compared with single-cell TCR sequencing. Histologically proven advanced or metastatic basal or squamous cell carcinoma was present in all patients, all of whom were poor candidates for surgical resection. The squamous cell carcinoma cohort included several patients who had serial tumor biopsies taken during anti-PD-1 treatment. Fresh biopsies came from the site of the primary tumor, and part of the tissue was kept in RNAlater for exome and bulk TCR sequencing.

CDR1 and CDR2 were assigned from the germline V gene as KGHSH and LQKENI. The CDR3, cysteine through phenylalanine, is 16 amino acids long. Kept here is only the CDR3 DNA, which spans 48 bases and is read in frame from base 1. V drops 2 bases and J drops 1 base, leaving 14 bases in between. Sequenced material: tumor tissue, taken after anti-PD-1 treatment. The rearrangement combines TRBV18 with TRBJ2-5; the D gene lacks a confident call. The TCR was taken from a human donor with cutaneous squamous cell carcinoma. The DNA sequence is as follows: TGTGCCAGCTCACCATTGGTCGGGTCTCTCCAAGAGACCCAGTACTTC. Its protein is CASSPLVGSLQETQYF.